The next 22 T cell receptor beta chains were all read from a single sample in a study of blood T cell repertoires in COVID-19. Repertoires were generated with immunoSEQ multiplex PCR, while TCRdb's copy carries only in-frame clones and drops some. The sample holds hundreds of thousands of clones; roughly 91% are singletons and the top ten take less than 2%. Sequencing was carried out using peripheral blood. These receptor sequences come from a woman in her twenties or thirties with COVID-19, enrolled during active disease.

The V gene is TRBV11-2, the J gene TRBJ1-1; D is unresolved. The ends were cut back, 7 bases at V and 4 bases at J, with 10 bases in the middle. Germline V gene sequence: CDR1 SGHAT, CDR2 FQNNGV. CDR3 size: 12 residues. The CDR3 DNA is TGTGCCAGCACCATAACTGGCACTGAAGCTTTCTTT. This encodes CASTITGTEAFF. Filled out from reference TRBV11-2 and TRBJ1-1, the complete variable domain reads EAGVAQSPRYKIIEKRQSVAFWCNPISGHATLYWYQQILGQGPKLLIQFQNNGVVDDSQLPKDRFSAERLKGVDSTLKIQPAKLEDSAVYLCASTITGTEAFFGQGTRLTVV.

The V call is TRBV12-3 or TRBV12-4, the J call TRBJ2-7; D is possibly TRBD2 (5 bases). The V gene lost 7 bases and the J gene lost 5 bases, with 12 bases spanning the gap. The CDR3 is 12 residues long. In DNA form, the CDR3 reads TGTGCCAGCACTCCTTCGGGGAACGAGCAGTACTTC. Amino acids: CASTPSGNEQYF.

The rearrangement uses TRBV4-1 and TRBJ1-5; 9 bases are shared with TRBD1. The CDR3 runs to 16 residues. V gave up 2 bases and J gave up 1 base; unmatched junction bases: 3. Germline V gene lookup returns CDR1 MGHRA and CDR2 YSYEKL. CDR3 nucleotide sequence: TGCGCCAGCAGCCAATCCGGGACAGGGAGCAATCAGCCCCAGCATTTT. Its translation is CASSQSGTGSNQPQHF.

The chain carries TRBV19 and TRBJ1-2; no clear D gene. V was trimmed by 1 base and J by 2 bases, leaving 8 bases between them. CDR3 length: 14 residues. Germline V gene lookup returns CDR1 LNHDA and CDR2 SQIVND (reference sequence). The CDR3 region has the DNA TGTGCCAGTAGTATAGTCAACAGAAACTATGGCTACACCTTC. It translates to CASSIVNRNYGYTF.

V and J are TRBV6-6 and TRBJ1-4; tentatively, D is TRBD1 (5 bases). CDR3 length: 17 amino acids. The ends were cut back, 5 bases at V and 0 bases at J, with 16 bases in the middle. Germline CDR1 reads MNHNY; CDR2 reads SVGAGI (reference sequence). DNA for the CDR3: TGTGCCAGCAGTCGGGGGGGGGTCTTCACAACTAATGAAAAACTGTTTTTT. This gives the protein CASSRGGVFTTNEKLFF.

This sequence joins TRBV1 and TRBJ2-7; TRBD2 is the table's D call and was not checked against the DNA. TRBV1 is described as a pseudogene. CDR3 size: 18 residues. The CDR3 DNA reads TGCACCAGCAGCCAAGAGGGGTTTCTGGCGGGGGGGCTGTACGAGCAGTACTTC. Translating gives CTSSQEGFLAGGLYEQYF.

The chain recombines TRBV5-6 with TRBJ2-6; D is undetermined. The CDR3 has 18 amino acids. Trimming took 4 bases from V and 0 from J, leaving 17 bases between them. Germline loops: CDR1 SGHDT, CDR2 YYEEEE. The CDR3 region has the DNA TGTGCCAGCAGCCCCCTAGGAACTTCGCTCTCTGGGGCCAACGTCCTGACTTTC. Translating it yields CASSPLGTSLSGANVLTF.

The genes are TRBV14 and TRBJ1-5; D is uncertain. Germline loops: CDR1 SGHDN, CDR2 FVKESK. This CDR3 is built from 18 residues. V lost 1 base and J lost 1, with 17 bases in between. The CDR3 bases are TGTGCCAGCAGCCAAGTAGGAGTCTGCCTCGGGAGCAATCAGCCCCAGCATTTT. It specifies CASSQVGVCLGSNQPQHF.

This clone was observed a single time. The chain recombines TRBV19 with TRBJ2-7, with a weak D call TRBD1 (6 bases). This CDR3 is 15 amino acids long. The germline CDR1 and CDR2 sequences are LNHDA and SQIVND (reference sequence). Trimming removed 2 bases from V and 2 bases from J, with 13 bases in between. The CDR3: CASSIPGQLAYEQYF. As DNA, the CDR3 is TGTGCCAGTAGTATACCCGGACAGTTAGCCTACGAGCAGTACTTC.

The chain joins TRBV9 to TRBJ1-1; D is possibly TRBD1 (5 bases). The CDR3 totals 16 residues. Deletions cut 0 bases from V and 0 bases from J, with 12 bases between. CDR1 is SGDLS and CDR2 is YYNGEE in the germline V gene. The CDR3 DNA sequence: TGTGCCAGCAGCGTAGGGGCAGGGCCCCTGAACACTGAAGCTTTCTTT. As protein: CASSVGAGPLNTEAFF.

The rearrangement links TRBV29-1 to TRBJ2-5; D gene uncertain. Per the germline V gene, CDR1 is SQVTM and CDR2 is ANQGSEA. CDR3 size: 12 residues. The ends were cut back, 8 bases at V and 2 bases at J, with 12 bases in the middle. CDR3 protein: CSFLALQETQYF. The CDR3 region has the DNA TGCAGCTTCTTGGCCCTGCAAGAGACCCAGTACTTC.

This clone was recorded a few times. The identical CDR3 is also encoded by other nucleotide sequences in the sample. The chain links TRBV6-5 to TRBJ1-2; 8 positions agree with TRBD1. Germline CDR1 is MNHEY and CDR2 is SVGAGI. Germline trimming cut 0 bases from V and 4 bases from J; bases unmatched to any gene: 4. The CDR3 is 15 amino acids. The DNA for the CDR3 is TGTGCCAGCAGTTACTCGGCAGGGGGCCCCTATGGCTACACCTTC. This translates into CASSYSAGGPYGYTF.

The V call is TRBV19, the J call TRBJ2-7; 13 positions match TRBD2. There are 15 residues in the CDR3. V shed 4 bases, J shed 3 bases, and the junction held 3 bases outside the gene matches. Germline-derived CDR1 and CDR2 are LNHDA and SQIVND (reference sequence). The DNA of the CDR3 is TGTGCCAGTAGTAAACTAGCGGGGGGGTTCTACGAGCAGTACTTC. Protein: CASSKLAGGFYEQYF.

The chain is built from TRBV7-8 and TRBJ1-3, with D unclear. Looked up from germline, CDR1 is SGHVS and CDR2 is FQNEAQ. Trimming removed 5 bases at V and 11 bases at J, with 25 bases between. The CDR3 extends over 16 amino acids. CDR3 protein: CASSQLGSYLSPAIYF. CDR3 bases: TGTGCCAGCAGCCAACTAGGCAGCTATCTTTCCCCCGCCATATATTTT.

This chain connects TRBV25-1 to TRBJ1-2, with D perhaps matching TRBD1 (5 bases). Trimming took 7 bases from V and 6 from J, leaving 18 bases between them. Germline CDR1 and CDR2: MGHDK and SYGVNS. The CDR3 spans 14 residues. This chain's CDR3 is CASKERGITDGYTF. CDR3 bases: TGTGCCAGCAAAGAAAGGGGCATAACTGATGGCTACACCTTC.

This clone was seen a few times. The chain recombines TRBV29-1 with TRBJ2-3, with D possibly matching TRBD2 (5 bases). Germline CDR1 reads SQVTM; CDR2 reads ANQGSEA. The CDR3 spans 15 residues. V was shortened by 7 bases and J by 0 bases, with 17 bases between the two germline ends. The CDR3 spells CSAYFFGVSTDTQYF. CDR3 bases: TGCAGCGCCTATTTTTTCGGGGTTAGCACAGATACGCAGTATTTT.

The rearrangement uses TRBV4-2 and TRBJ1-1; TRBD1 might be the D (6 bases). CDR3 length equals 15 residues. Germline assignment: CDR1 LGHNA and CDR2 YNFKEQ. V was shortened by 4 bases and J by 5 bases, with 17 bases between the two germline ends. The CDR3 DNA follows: TGTGCCAGCAGCCCAACTCAGGGGAGGGTAACTGAAGCTTTCTTT. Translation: CASSPTQGRVTEAFF.

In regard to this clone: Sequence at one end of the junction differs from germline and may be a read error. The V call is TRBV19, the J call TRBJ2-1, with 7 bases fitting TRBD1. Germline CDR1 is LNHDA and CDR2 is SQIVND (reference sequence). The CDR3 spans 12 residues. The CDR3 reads CASSVQGVGQVF. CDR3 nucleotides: TGTGCCAGTAGTGTCCAGGGGGTCGGTCAGGTCTTC.

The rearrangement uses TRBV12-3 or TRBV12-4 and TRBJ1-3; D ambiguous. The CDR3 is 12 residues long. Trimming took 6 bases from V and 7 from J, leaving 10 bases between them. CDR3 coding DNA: TGTGCCAGCAGCCCTCTGGAGAACACCATATATTTT. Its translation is CASSPLENTIYF.

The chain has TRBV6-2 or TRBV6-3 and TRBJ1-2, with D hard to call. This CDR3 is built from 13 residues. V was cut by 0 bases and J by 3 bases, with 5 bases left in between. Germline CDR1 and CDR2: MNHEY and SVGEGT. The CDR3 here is CASSYSAYYGYTF. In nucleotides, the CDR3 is TGTGCCAGCAGTTACTCAGCGTACTATGGCTACACCTTC.

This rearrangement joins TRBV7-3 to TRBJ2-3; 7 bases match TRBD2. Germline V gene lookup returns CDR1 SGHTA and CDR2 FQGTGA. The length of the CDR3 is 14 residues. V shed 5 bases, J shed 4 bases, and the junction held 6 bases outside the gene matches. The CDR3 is CASSPGGVADTQYF. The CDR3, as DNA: TGTGCCAGCAGCCCTGGGGGGGTGGCAGATACGCAGTATTTT.

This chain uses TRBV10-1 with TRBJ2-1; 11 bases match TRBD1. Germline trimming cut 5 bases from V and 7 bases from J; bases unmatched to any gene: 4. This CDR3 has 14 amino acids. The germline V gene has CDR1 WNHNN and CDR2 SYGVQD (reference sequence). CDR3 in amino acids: CASSPGQGGNEQFF. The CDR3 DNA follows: TGCGCCAGCAGTCCGGGACAGGGGGGGAATGAGCAGTTCTTC.